These 10 T cell receptor beta chains were all obtained from the same sample, sequenced in a study of T cell repertoires in cytomegalovirus infection. Using its own MiXCR run on the reads, TCRdb lists one record per CDR3 protein. The table records about 440,000 distinct CDR3 sequences, roughly 30% of them present only once. Sample: PBMCs. These receptors all come from a human donor in good health (CMV status not recorded). Some clones in this sample may be carry-over from other donors' samples.

Many counts were recorded for this clonotype. The V call is TRBV7-8, the J call TRBJ1-1; D is perhaps TRBD1 (5 bases). This CDR3 spans 13 amino acids. The V gene lost 2 bases and the J gene lost 7 bases, with 11 bases spanning the gap. Germline CDR1 is SGHVS and CDR2 is FQNEAQ. CDR3 DNA sequence: TGTGCCAGCAGCTTAAATCAGGGTCGTGAAGCTTTCTTT. Translating it yields CASSLNQGREAFF.

This clonotype showed up many times. This CDR3 is CASSLRLAGGREQFF. The CDR3 DNA reads TGTGCCAGCAGCCTGCGACTAGCGGGGGGTCGTGAGCAGTTCTTC. The chain uses TRBV7-8 and TRBJ2-1, with 13 bases that match TRBD2. CDR3 length: 15 residues. V gave up 5 bases and J gave up 9 bases; unmatched junction bases: 7. Germline loops: CDR1 SGHVS, CDR2 FQNEAQ.

Points on this clonotype: This could be a read error, since a much larger clone is one nucleotide away. The rearrangement uses TRBV10-3 and TRBJ2-3; D is unresolved. The V gene's germline CDR1 is ENHRY and CDR2 SYGVKD. The V and J ends lost 3 bases and 7 bases respectively, with 17 bases between them. This CDR3 is 15 amino acids long. The CDR3 region is CAISEVGKYGYTQYF. DNA of the CDR3: TGTGCCATCAGTGAAGTTGGGAAATATGGATATACGCAGTATTTT.

This clonotype was counted a few times. V and J are TRBV6-2 or TRBV6-3 and TRBJ2-1; D gene uncertain. This CDR3 has 13 amino acids. Germline V gene sequence: CDR1 MNHEY, CDR2 SVGEGT. The ends were cut back, 0 bases at V and 4 bases at J, with 4 bases in the middle. The CDR3 region has the DNA TGTGCCAGCAGTTACTCTGGGTACAATGAGCAGTTCTTC. Translating it yields CASSYSGYNEQFF.

There are many counts of this clonotype. The CDR3 region is CASSLSPGREDTQYF. The CDR3 coding sequence is TGTGCCAGCAGTTTAAGTCCGGGCAGGGAAGATACGCAGTATTTT. The rearrangement links TRBV28 to TRBJ2-3, with a possible D match to TRBD1 (5 bases). CDR1 is MDHEN, CDR2 SYDVKM, per germline. Between the trimmed V and J ends, which lost 2 bases and 5 bases, there was a span of 14 bases. This CDR3 region has 15 residues.

The sample holds many counts of this clonotype. The chain couples TRBV7-8 to TRBJ1-2; possible D gene TRBD1, 5 bases. Germline values: CDR1 SGHVS, CDR2 FQNEAQ. Trimming removed 1 base at V and 6 bases at J, with 6 bases between. The CDR3 spans 12 residues. The CDR3 is CASSLGGNGYTF. The CDR3 nucleotides read TGTGCCAGCAGCTTAGGGGGGAATGGCTACACCTTC.

V is TRBV19 and J is TRBJ2-7, with D hard to call. CDR1 is LNHDA and CDR2 is SQIVND in the germline V gene (reference sequence). Trimming stripped 3 bases from V and 3 bases from J, with 9 bases between. The CDR3 has 13 residues. The CDR3 region is CASSMETNYEQYF. CDR3 bases: TGTGCCAGTAGTATGGAAACCAACTACGAGCAGTACTTC.

This clonotype turned up a few times. The chain couples TRBV12-3 or TRBV12-4 to TRBJ2-3, with D possibly being TRBD2 (5 bases). The CDR3 is 16 residues long. Trimming pared 7 bases from V and 0 bases from J, leaving 17 bases between. CDR3: CASNDYTSVSTDTQYF. For the CDR3, the DNA is TGTGCCAGCAATGACTACACCTCCGTCAGCACAGATACGCAGTATTTT.

In this sample, this clonotype turned up many times. The chain carries TRBV7-2 and TRBJ1-2; TRBD1 aligns across 8 bases. The V gene's germline CDR1 is SGHTA and CDR2 FQGNSA. CDR3 length equals 12 residues. The V and J ends lost 5 bases and 7 bases, in that order; junction bases with no gene match: 3. The CDR3 here is CASSRQGFGYTF. The CDR3 nucleotides are TGTGCCAGCAGCCGACAGGGGTTTGGCTACACCTTC.

This clonotype was detected only a few times. The chain uses TRBV15 and TRBJ1-2; 7 bases are shared with TRBD1. Trimming cost V 7 bases and J 7 bases; bases outside gene matches: 12. Germline CDR1 reads LNHNV; CDR2 reads YYDKDF (reference sequence). The CDR3 totals 14 residues. CDR3 sequence: CATTRRDSQAGYTF. In DNA form, the CDR3 reads TGTGCCACCACCCGGAGGGACAGTCAGGCTGGCTACACCTTC. Variable domain in full (rest from reference TRBV15 and TRBJ1-2): DAMVIQNPRYQVTQFGKPVTLSCSQTLNHNVMYWYQQKSSQAPKLLFHYYDKDFNNEADTPDNFQSRRPNTSFCFLDIRSPGLGDTAMYLCATTRRDSQAGYTFGSGTRLTVV.